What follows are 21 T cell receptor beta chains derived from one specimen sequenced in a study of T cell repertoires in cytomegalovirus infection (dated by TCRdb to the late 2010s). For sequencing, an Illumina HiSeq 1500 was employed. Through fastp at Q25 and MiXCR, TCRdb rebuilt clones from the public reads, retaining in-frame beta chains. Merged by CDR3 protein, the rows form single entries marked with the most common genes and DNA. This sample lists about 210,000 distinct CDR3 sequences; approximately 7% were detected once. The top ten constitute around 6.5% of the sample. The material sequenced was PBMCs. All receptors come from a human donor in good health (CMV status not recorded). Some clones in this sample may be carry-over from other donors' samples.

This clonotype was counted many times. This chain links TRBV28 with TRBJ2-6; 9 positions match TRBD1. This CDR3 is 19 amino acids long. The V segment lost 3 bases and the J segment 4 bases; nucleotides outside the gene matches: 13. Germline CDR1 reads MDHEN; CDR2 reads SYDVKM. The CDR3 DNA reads TGTGCCAGCAGTTTTTCGGGACAGGGCTTTCCCGGGGGGGCCAACGTCCTGACTTTC. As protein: CASSFSGQGFPGGANVLTF. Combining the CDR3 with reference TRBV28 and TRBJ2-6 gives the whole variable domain DVKVTQSSRYLVKRTGEKVFLECVQDMDHENMFWYRQDPGLGLRLIYFSYDVKMKEKGDIPEGYSVSREKKERFSLILESASTNQTSMYLCASSFSGQGFPGGANVLTFGAGSRLTVL.

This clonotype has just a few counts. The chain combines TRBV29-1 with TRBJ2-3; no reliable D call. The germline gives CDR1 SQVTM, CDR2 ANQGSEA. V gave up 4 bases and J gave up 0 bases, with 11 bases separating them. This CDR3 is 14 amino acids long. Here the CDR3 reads CSVGIGSSTDTQYF. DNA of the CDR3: TGCAGCGTTGGAATCGGGTCTAGCACAGATACGCAGTATTTT.

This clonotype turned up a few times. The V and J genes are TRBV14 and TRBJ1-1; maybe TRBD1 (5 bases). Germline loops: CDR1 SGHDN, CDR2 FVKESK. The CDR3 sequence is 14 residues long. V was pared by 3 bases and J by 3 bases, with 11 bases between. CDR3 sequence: CASSQGRLYTEAFF. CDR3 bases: TGTGCCAGCAGCCAGGGACGGCTATACACTGAAGCTTTCTTT.

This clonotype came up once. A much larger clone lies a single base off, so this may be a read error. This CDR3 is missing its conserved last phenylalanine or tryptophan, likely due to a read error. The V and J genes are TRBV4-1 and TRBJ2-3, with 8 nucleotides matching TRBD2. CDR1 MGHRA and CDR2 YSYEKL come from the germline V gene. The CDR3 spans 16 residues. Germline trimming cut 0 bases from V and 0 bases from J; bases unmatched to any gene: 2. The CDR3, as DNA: TGCGCCAGCAGCCAAGATAGCGGGGCTAGCACAGATACGCAGTATATT. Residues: CASSQDSGASTDTQYI.

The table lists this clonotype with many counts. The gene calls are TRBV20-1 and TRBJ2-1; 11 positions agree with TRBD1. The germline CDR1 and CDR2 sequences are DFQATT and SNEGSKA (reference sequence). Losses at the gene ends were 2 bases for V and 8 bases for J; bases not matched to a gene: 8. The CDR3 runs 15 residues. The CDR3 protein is CSARPPGQGGDEQFF. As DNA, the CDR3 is TGCAGTGCTAGACCACCGGGACAGGGGGGCGATGAGCAGTTCTTC.

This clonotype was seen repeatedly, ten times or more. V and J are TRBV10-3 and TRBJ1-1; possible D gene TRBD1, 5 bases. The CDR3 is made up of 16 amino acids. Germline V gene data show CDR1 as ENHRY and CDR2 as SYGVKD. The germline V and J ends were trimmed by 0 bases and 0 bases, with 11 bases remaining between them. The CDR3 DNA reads TGTGCCATCAGTGAGTCTTCCCGGGGCCTGAACACTGAAGCTTTCTTT. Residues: CAISESSRGLNTEAFF.

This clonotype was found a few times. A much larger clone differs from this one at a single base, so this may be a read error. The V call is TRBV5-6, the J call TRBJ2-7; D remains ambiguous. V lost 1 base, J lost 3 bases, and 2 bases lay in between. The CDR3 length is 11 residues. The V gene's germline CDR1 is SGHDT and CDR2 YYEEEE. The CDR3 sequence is CASSLYYEQYF. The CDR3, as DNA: TGTGCCAGCAGCTTGTACTACGAGCAGTACTTC.

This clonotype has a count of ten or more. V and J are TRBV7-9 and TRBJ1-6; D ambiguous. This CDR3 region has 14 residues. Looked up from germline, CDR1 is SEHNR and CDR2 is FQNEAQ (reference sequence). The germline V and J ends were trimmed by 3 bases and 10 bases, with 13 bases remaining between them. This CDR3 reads CASSFIDISSPLHF. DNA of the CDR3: TGTGCCAGCAGCTTTATAGATATCTCCTCACCCCTCCACTTT.

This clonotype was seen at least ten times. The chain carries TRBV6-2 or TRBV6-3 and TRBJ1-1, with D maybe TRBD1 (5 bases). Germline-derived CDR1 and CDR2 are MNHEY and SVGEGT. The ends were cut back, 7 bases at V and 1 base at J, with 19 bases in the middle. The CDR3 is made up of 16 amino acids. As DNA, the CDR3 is TGTGCCAGCACCTTGGCCGGACCGGGGCGGAACACTGAAGCTTTCTTT. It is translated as CASTLAGPGRNTEAFF.

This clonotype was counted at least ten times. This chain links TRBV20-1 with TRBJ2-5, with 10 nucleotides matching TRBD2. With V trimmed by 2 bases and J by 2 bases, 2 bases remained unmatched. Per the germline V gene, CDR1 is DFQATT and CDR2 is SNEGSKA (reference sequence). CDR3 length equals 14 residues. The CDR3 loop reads CSARPSGGQETQYF. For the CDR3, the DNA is TGCAGTGCTAGACCTAGCGGGGGACAAGAGACCCAGTACTTC.

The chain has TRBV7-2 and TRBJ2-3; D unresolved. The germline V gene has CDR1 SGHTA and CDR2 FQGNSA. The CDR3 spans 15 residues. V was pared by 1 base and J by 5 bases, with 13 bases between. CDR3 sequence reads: CASSLVRPRRDTQYF. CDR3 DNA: TGTGCCAGCAGCTTAGTTCGCCCTCGCAGAGATACGCAGTATTTT. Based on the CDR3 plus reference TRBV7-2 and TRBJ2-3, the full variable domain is GAGVSQSPSNKVTEKGKDVELRCDPISGHTALYWYRQSLGQGLEFLIYFQGNSAPDKSGLPSDRFSAERTGGSVSTLTIQRTQQEDSAVYLCASSLVRPRRDTQYFGPGTRLTVL.

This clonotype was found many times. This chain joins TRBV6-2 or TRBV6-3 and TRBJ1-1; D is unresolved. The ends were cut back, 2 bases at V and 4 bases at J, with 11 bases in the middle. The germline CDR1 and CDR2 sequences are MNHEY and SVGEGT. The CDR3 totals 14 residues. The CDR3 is CASSYAAVGTEAFF. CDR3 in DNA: TGTGCCAGCAGTTACGCAGCTGTCGGCACTGAAGCTTTCTTT.

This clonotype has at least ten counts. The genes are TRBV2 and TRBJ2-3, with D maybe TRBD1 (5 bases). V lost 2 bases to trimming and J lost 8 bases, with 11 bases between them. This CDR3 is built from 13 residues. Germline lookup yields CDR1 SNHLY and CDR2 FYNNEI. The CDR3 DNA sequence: TGTGCCAGCAGTGAACAGGGTGAAGGTACGCAGTATTTT. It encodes CASSEQGEGTQYF.

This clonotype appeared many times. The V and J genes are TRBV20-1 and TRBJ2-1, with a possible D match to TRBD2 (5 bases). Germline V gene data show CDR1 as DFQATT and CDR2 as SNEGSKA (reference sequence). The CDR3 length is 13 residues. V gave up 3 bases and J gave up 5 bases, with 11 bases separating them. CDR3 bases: TGCAGTGCTAGTCGGCTAGCCGACAATGAGCAGTTCTTC. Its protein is CSASRLADNEQFF.

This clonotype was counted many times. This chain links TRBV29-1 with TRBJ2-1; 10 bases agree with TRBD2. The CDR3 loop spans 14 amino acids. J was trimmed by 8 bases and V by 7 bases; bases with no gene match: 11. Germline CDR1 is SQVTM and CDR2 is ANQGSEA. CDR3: CSGGQRGGIYEQFF. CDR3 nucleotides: TGCAGCGGGGGCCAGCGGGGGGGCATCTATGAGCAGTTCTTC.

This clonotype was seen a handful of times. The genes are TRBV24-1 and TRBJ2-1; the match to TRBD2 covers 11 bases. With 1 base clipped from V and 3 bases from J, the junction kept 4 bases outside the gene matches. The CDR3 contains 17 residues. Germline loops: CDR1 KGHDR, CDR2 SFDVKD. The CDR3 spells CATSDFSGGEFYNEQFF. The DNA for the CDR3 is TGTGCCACCAGTGATTTTAGCGGGGGGGAATTCTACAATGAGCAGTTCTTC.

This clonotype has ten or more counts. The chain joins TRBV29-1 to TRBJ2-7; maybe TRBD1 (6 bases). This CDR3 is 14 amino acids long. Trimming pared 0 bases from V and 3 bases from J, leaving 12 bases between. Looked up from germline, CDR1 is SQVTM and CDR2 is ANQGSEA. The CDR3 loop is CSVEDDRTFYEQYF. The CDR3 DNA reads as TGCAGCGTTGAAGATGACAGGACTTTCTACGAGCAGTACTTC.

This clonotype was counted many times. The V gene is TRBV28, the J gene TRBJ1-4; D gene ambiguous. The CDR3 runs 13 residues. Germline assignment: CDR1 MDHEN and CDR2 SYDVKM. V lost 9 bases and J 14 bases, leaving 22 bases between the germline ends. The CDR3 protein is CASHGVLSQQLFF. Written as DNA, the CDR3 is TGTGCCAGTCATGGGGTCCTCTCTCAGCAGCTGTTTTTT.

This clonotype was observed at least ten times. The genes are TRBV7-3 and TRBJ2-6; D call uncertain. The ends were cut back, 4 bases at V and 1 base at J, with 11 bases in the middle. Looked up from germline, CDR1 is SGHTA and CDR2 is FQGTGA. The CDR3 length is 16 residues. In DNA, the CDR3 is TGTGCCAGCAGCTCTCCAACAGCGTCTGGGGCCAACGTCCTGACTTTC. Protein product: CASSSPTASGANVLTF.

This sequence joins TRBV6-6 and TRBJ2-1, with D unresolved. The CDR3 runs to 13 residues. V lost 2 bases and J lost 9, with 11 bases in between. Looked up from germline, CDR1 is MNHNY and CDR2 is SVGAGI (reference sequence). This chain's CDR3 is CASSYPKPPEQFF. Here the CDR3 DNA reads TGTGCCAGCAGTTACCCGAAGCCACCTGAGCAGTTCTTC.

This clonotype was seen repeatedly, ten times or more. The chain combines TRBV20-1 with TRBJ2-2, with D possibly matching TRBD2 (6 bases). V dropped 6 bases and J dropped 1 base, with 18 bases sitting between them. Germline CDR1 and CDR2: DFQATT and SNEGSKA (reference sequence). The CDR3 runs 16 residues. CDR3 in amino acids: CSAPKVGRGNTGELFF. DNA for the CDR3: TGCAGTGCCCCTAAGGTGGGGCGGGGGAACACCGGGGAGCTGTTTTTT.